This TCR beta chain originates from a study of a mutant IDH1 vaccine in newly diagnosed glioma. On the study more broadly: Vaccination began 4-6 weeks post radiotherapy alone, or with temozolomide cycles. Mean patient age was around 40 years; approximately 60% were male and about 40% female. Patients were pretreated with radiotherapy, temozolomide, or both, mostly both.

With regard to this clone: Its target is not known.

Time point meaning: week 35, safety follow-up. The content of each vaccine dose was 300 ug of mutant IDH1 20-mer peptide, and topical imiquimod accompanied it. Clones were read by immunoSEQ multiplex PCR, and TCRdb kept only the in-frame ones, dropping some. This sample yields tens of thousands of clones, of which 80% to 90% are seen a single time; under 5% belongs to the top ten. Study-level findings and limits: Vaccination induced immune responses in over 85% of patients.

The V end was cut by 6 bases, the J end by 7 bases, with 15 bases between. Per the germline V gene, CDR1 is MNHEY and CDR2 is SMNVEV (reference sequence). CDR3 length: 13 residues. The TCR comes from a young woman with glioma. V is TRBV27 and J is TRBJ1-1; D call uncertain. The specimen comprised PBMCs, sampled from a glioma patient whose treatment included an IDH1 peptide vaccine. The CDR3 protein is CASRRRISFEAFF. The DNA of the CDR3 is TGTGCCAGCAGGCGACGGATTTCTTTTGAAGCTTTCTTT.